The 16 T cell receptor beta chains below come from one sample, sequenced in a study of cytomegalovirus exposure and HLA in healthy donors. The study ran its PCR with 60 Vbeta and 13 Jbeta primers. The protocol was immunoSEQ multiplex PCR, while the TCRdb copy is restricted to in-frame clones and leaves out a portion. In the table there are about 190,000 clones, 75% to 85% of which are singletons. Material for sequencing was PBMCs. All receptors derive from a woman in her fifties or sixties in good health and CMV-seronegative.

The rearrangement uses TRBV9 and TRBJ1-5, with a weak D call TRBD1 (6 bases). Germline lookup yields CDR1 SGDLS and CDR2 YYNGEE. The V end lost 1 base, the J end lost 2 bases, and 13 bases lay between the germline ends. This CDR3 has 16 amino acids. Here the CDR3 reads CASSVTIQGGNQPQHF. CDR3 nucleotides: TGTGCCAGCAGCGTAACGATACAGGGTGGCAATCAGCCCCAGCATTTT.

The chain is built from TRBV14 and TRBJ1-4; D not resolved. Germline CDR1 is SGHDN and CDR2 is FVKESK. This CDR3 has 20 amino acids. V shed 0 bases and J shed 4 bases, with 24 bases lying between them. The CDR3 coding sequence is TGTGCCAGCAGCCAAGAAGTCCCCGGACTCAAAGCCAAGGGTAATGAAAAACTGTTTTTT. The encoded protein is CASSQEVPGLKAKGNEKLFF.

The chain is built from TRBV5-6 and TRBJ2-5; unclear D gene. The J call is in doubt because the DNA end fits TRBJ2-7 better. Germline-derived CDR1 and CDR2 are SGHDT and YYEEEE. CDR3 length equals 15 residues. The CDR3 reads CASSSRRLSSYEQYF. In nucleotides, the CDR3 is TGTGCCAGCAGCTCCCGGCGGCTAAGCTCCTACGAGCAGTACTTC.

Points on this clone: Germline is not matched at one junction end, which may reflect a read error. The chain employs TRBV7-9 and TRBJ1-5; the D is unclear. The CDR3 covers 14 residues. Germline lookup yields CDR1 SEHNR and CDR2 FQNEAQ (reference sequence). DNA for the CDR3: TGTTCCAGCAGCTTAGAGGGAGGTAATCAGCCCCAGCATTTT. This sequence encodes CSSSLEGGNQPQHF.

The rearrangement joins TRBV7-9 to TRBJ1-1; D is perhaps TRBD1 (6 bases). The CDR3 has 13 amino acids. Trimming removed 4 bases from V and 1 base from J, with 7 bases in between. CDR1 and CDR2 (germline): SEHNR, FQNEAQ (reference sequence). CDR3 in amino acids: CASSSTGNTEAFF. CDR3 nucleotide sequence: TGTGCCAGCAGCTCGACAGGGAACACTGAAGCTTTCTTT.

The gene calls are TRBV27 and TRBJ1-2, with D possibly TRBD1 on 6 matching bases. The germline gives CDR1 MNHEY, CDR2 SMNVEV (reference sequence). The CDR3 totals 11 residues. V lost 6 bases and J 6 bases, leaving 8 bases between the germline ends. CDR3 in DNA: TGTGCCAGCAGACAGGGTGATGGCTACACCTTC. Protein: CASRQGDGYTF.

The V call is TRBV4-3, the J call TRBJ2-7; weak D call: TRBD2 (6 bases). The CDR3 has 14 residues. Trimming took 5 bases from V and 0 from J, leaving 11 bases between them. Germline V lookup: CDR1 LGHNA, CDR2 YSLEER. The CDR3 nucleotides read TGCGCCAGCAGCTACGAAGCGGGCTCCTACGAGCAGTACTTC. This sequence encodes CASSYEAGSYEQYF.

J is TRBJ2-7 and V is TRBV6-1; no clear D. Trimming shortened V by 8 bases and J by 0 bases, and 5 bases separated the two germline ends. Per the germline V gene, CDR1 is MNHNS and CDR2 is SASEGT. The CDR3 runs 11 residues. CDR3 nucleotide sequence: TGTGCCAGCCTCCTCTCCTACGAGCAGTACTTC. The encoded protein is CASLLSYEQYF.

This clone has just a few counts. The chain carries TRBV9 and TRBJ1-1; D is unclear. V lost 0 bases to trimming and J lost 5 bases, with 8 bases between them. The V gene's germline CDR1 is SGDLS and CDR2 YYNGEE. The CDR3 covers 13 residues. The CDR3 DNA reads TGTGCCAGCAGCGTAGGAGGGTGGACTGAAGCTTTCTTT. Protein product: CASSVGGWTEAFF.

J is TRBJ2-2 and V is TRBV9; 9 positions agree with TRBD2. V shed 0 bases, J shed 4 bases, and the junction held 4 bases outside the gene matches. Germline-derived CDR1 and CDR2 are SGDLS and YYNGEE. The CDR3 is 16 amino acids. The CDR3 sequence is CASSVESSGSTGELFF. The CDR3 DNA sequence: TGTGCCAGCAGCGTAGAAAGTAGCGGGAGCACCGGGGAGCTGTTTTTT. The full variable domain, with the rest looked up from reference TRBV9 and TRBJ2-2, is DSGVTQTPKHLITATGQRVTLRCSPRSGDLSVYWYQQSLDQGLQFLIQYYNGEERAKGNILERFSAQQFPDLHSELNLSSLELGDSALYFCASSVESSGSTGELFFGEGSRLTVL.

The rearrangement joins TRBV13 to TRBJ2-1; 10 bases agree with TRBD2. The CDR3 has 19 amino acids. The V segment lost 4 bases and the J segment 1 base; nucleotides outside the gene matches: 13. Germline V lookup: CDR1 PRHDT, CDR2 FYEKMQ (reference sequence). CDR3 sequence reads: CASSSQGLALSGSYNEQFF. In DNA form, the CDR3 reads TGTGCCAGCAGCTCCCAGGGACTAGCGCTTTCCGGTTCCTACAATGAGCAGTTCTTC.

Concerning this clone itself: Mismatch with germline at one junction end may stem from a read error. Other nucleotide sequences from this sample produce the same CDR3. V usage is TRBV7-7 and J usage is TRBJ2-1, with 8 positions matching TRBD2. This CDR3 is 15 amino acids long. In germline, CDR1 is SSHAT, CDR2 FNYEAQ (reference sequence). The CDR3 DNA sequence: TGTGCTAGCAGCCTAGAATCGCACGGGGGGGATGAGCAGTTCTTC. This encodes CASSLESHGGDEQFF.

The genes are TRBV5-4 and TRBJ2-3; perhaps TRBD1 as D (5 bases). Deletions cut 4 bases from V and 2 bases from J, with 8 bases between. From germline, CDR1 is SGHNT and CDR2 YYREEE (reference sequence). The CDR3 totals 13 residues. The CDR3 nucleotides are TGTGCCAGCAGCGCAGGGTTCACAGATACGCAGTATTTT. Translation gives CASSAGFTDTQYF.

The CDR3 protein is CASSPRSDRDSQTF. In DNA, the CDR3 is TGTGCCAGCAGCCCGAGGTCAGACCGGGACAGTCAGACCTTC. This chain uses TRBV9 with TRBJ1-2, with 7 bases identical to TRBD1. Germline trimming cut 4 bases from V and 14 bases from J; bases unmatched to any gene: 17. The CDR3 is 14 residues long. Looked up from germline, CDR1 is SGDLS and CDR2 is YYNGEE.

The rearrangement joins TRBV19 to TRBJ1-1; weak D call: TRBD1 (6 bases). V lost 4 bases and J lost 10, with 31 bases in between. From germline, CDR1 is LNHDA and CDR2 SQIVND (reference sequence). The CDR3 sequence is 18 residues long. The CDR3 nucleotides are TGTGCCAGTAGTAACTTCCGTAGCGGGGGACACGGAGATGTGGGAGCTTTCTTT. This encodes CASSNFRSGGHGDVGAFF.

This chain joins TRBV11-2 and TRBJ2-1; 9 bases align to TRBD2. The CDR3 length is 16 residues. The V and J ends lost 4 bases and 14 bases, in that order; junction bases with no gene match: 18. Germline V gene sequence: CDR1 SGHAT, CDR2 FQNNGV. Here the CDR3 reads CASSSLPVGGGGAKFF. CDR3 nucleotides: TGTGCCAGCAGCTCGCTCCCCGTAGGTGGCGGGGGGGCAAAGTTCTTC.